The 26 T cell receptor beta chains presented below share a single source sample, sequenced in a study of breast tumors, draining lymph nodes, adjacent tissues (dated by TCRdb to the mid-2010s). Lymph node samples came from the axillary draining lymph nodes of breast cancer patients. The library relied on multiplex PCR. Sequencing was performed on an Illumina HiSeq 2000. The raw public reads went through TCRdb reprocessing: fastp at Q25, MiXCR clone calling, in-frame beta chains kept. Entries that share a CDR3 protein sequence are merged under the most common genes and DNA. This sample holds 80,000 to 130,000 distinct CDR3 sequences; 21% were observed only once. Around 1.3% of the sample is taken by the ten largest. Material: axillary lymph node tissue. Source of these receptors: a female donor with breast cancer. Some clones in this sample may be carry-over from other donors' samples.

This clonotype was seen many times. V is TRBV7-8 and J is TRBJ2-2; TRBD2 might be the D (5 bases). V dropped 3 bases and J dropped 0 bases, with 14 bases sitting between them. The germline V gene encodes CDR1 SGHVS and CDR2 FQNEAQ. The CDR3 is 17 amino acids. This CDR3 reads CASSFGPGKTNTGELFF. CDR3 nucleotides: TGTGCCAGCAGCTTTGGTCCCGGGAAGACGAACACCGGGGAGCTGTTTTTT.

Many counts were recorded for this clonotype. The chain employs TRBV9 and TRBJ1-2; D gene unclear. CDR3 length equals 13 residues. Germline CDR1 reads SGDLS; CDR2 reads YYNGEE. V lost 0 bases and J lost 3, with 6 bases in between. The CDR3 DNA follows: TGTGCCAGCAGCGTAGCTGGGGACTATGGCTACACCTTC. Protein: CASSVAGDYGYTF.

This clonotype was picked up many times. This sequence joins TRBV12-3 or TRBV12-4 and TRBJ1-5, with 7 bases fitting TRBD1. V gave up 5 bases and J gave up 9 bases; unmatched junction bases: 10. The CDR3 spans 14 residues. CDR3 nucleotide sequence: TGTGCCAGCAGTAAGGGACAGCGGCCGTGGCCCCAGCATTTT. The encoded protein is CASSKGQRPWPQHF.

This clonotype was observed a few times. The chain employs TRBV19 and TRBJ1-5; D is perhaps TRBD1 (6 bases). CDR1 is LNHDA, CDR2 SQIVND, per germline (reference sequence). The V end lost 5 bases, the J end lost 5 bases, and 19 bases lay between the germline ends. The CDR3 spans 16 residues. The CDR3 DNA sequence: TGTGCCAGTAGTTTTCGGGGAGGGGGGGAATATCAGCCCCAGCATTTT. Translated: CASSFRGGGEYQPQHF.

Ten or more counts support this clonotype. The gene calls are TRBV5-4 and TRBJ2-1, with 12 bases that match TRBD1. Per germline, CDR1 SGHNT and CDR2 YYREEE (reference sequence). The CDR3 spans 16 residues. J lost 10 bases, V lost 4 bases, and 12 bases had no gene match. The CDR3 sequence: CASSTRLGQGAREQFF. CDR3 in DNA: TGTGCCAGCAGCACCAGGCTGGGACAGGGGGCGCGGGAGCAGTTCTTC.

This clonotype was observed many times. The chain joins TRBV2 to TRBJ1-2; 8 nucleotides line up with TRBD1. CDR1 is SNHLY and CDR2 is FYNNEI in the germline V gene. J gave up 7 bases and V 9 bases, and 7 bases lay outside the gene matches. The CDR3 length is 12 residues. The chain's CDR3 is CASGQGSIGYTF. CDR3 bases: TGTGCCAGTGGACAGGGATCGATTGGCTACACCTTC.

This clonotype came up many times. This sequence joins TRBV10-3 and TRBJ1-4, with D perhaps TRBD1 (6 bases). The CDR3 is made up of 13 amino acids. V lost 8 bases, J lost 4 bases, and 11 bases lay in between. CDR1 and CDR2 from the germline V gene are ENHRY and SYGVKD. The CDR3 is CAIGQRDNEKLFF. CDR3 nucleotides: TGTGCCATCGGACAGCGCGATAATGAAAAACTGTTTTTT.

This clonotype was counted many times. V is TRBV13 and J is TRBJ2-7; D possibly uses TRBD1 or TRBD2 (7 bases each). This CDR3 region has 15 residues. Per the germline V gene, CDR1 is PRHDT and CDR2 is FYEKMQ (reference sequence). Deletions cut 6 bases from V and 4 bases from J, with 19 bases between. The chain's CDR3 is CASSPGRGLNYEQYF. The DNA for the CDR3 is TGTGCCAGCAGTCCGGGGAGGGGGCTTAATTACGAGCAGTACTTC.

This clonotype was counted many times. The gene calls are TRBV12-3 or TRBV12-4 and TRBJ2-3; 8 bases map to TRBD2. This CDR3 contains 16 residues. The ends lost 1 base at V and 0 bases at J; junction bases unmatched: 3. Here the CDR3 reads CASSLDIAGSTDTQYF. CDR3 in DNA: TGTGCCAGCAGTTTAGATATAGCGGGGAGCACAGATACGCAGTATTTT.

This clonotype showed up just a few times. The V call is TRBV12-3 or TRBV12-4, the J call TRBJ1-2; 7 bases are a match to TRBD1. CDR3 length equals 15 residues. Germline trimming cut 2 bases from V and 6 bases from J; bases unmatched to any gene: 9. The CDR3 bases are TGTGCCAGCAGTTTACCGGGGCGACAGGGTCATGGCTACACCTTC. Amino acids: CASSLPGRQGHGYTF.

In its sample, this clonotype was seen many times. V and J are TRBV7-2 and TRBJ2-2; 8 nucleotides match TRBD1. V lost 4 bases to trimming and J lost 6 bases; unmatched junction nucleotides: 13. The germline V gene has CDR1 SGHTA and CDR2 FQGNSA. The CDR3 runs 17 residues. The CDR3 DNA follows: TGTGCCAGCAGCTCACGACGAACAGGGGGGATCTCCGGGGAGCTGTTTTTT. It codes for CASSSRRTGGISGELFF.

At least ten counts were recorded for this clonotype. The chain has TRBV24-1 and TRBJ2-3; possibly TRBD1 for D (5 bases). The germline V gene has CDR1 KGHDR and CDR2 SFDVKD. The V gene lost 3 bases and the J gene lost 2 bases, with 11 bases spanning the gap. The CDR3 consists of 15 residues. For the CDR3, the DNA is TGTGCCACCAGTGATCCTCGACAGCCCACAGATACGCAGTATTTT. This gives the protein CATSDPRQPTDTQYF.

In its sample, this clonotype was seen many times. The chain has TRBV11-2 and TRBJ1-6, with unresolved D. The CDR3 length is 13 residues. Germline CDR1 is SGHAT and CDR2 is FQNNGV. The ends were cut back, 0 bases at V and 9 bases at J, with 6 bases in the middle. The CDR3, as DNA: TGTGCCAGCAGCTTAGAGGATGGTTCACCCCTCCACTTT. The encoded protein is CASSLEDGSPLHF.

In its sample, this clonotype was seen many times. The chain is built from TRBV7-2 and TRBJ2-7; TRBD1 matches 9 bases. After removal of 5 bases from V and 3 bases from J, the junction contained 8 bases not matched to a gene. Germline values: CDR1 SGHTA, CDR2 FQGNSA. The CDR3 has 15 amino acids. This CDR3 is CASSAQPGQGYEQYF. The CDR3 region has the DNA TGTGCCAGCAGCGCCCAACCGGGACAGGGCTACGAGCAGTACTTC.

This clonotype was detected many times. The V and J genes are TRBV5-4 and TRBJ1-3; D call uncertain. Per the germline V gene, CDR1 is SGHNT and CDR2 is YYREEE (reference sequence). Trimming shortened V by 0 bases and J by 0 bases, and 7 bases separated the two germline ends. The CDR3 sequence is 15 residues long. The CDR3 nucleotides read TGTGCCAGCAGCTTGGGGGGTGACTCTGGAAACACCATATATTTT. Translated: CASSLGGDSGNTIYF.

In this sample, this clonotype turned up many times. The chain is built from TRBV27 and TRBJ2-7, with D possibly being TRBD1 (6 bases). The germline CDR1 and CDR2 sequences are MNHEY and SMNVEV (reference sequence). Trimming removed 2 bases at V and 5 bases at J, with 10 bases between. This CDR3 region has 13 residues. The chain's CDR3 is CASSLSGGDEQYF. DNA of the CDR3: TGTGCCAGCAGTTTAAGTGGGGGCGACGAGCAGTACTTC.

This clonotype was seen ten or more times. The J gene is TRBJ2-1, the V gene TRBV12-3 or TRBV12-4; possibly TRBD1 or TRBD2 for D (5 bases each). The CDR3 covers 14 residues. Trimming removed 7 bases at V and 8 bases at J, with 18 bases between. CDR3: CASNRRGTVDEQFF. CDR3 in DNA: TGTGCCAGCAACCGCCGAGGGACGGTGGATGAGCAGTTCTTC.

Many counts were recorded for this clonotype. The V call is TRBV7-9, the J call TRBJ2-2; TRBD2 matches 13 bases. The CDR3 has 19 residues. The V and J ends lost 1 base and 3 bases, in that order; junction bases with no gene match: 8. Per germline, CDR1 SEHNR and CDR2 FQNEAQ (reference sequence). DNA of the CDR3: TGTGCCAGCAGCTTAGGACTACTAGCGGGAGGGCCGGACACCGGGGAGCTGTTTTTT. As protein: CASSLGLLAGGPDTGELFF.

About this clonotype: This may come from a read error, since a much larger clone is one base off. This chain links TRBV20-1 with TRBJ2-1, with TRBD2 matching over 7 bases. This CDR3 has 12 amino acids. CDR1 and CDR2 from the germline V gene are DFQATT and SNEGSKA (reference sequence). CDR3 residues: CGARDYGDEQFF. Here the CDR3 DNA reads TGCGGTGCCAGGGACTACGGGGATGAGCAGTTCTTC.

This clonotype was observed at least ten times. This chain uses TRBV6-5 with TRBJ2-7, with D perhaps TRBD1 or TRBD2 (5 bases each). The germline V gene has CDR1 MNHEY and CDR2 SVGAGI. Deletions cut 3 bases from V and 3 bases from J, with 15 bases between. This CDR3 is built from 15 residues. This CDR3 is CASSYMGPSGYEQYF. CDR3 coding DNA: TGTGCCAGCAGTTATATGGGACCTTCGGGCTACGAGCAGTACTTC.

At least ten counts were recorded for this clonotype. The genes are TRBV6-5 and TRBJ1-2; 7 nucleotides match TRBD1. The V gene end was trimmed by 7 bases and the J gene end by 4 bases; junction bases not matched to a gene: 6. CDR1 is MNHEY, CDR2 SVGAGI, per germline. The length of the CDR3 is 13 residues. The CDR3 region has the DNA TGTGCCAGCACCCCAGGGGGGGTCTATGGCTACACCTTC. Amino acids: CASTPGGVYGYTF.

The table lists this clonotype with many counts. The chain carries TRBV10-2 and TRBJ2-6; 7 nucleotides match TRBD1. This CDR3 comprises 14 residues. The V gene's germline CDR1 is WSHSY and CDR2 SAAADI. V lost 6 bases, J lost 2 bases, and 1 base stayed unmatched. The CDR3 DNA sequence: TGCGCCAGCAGCACAGGGGCTGGGGCCAACGTCCTGACTTTC. This translates into CASSTGAGANVLTF.

This clonotype was seen ten or more times. The chain links TRBV7-2 to TRBJ2-7, with D tentatively TRBD1 or TRBD2 (5 bases each). CDR1 SGHTA and CDR2 FQGNSA come from the germline V gene. The CDR3 has 14 residues. V was trimmed by 5 bases and J by 4 bases, leaving 15 bases between them. The CDR3 DNA reads as TGTGCCAGCAGCCACCGGGACCCTGTATACGAGCAGTACTTC. As protein: CASSHRDPVYEQYF.

In its sample, this clonotype was seen many times. J is TRBJ2-5 and V is TRBV20-1; D ambiguous. The CDR3 has 14 amino acids. Germline V gene sequence: CDR1 DFQATT, CDR2 SNEGSKA (reference sequence). Trimming cost V 4 bases and J 3 bases, with 15 bases left between them. In nucleotides, the CDR3 is TGCAGTGCTACCAAACCGGACGGCGAAGAGACCCAGTACTTC. Its translation is CSATKPDGEETQYF.

This clonotype was seen at least ten times. This chain joins TRBV19 and TRBJ2-1, with D hard to call. The CDR3 covers 14 residues. The V gene lost 8 bases and the J gene lost 8 bases, with 19 bases spanning the gap. Germline V CDR1 and CDR2: LNHDA, SQIVND (reference sequence). CDR3: CASSAEMGGDEQFF. In DNA, the CDR3 is TGTGCCAGTTCCGCCGAGATGGGTGGGGATGAGCAGTTCTTC.

This clonotype showed up many times. The V gene is TRBV7-2, the J gene TRBJ1-5; a weak D match, TRBD1 (6 bases). This CDR3 is built from 14 residues. V lost 4 bases and J lost 3, with 10 bases in between. In germline, CDR1 is SGHTA, CDR2 FQGNSA. The CDR3 is CASSSRQDNQPQHF. In DNA, the CDR3 is TGTGCCAGCAGCTCCCGACAGGACAATCAGCCCCAGCATTTT. Filled out from reference TRBV7-2 and TRBJ1-5, the complete variable domain reads GAGVSQSPSNKVTEKGKDVELRCDPISGHTALYWYRQSLGQGLEFLIYFQGNSAPDKSGLPSDRFSAERTGGSVSTLTIQRTQQEDSAVYLCASSSRQDNQPQHFGDGTRLSIL.